Given below is one T cell receptor (beta chain) in context. The target of this receptor is not known. Base qualities are not recorded, but no much larger clone differs from it by a single base. The study evaluated CTLA-4 blockade (ipilimumab) given together with focal radiation therapy in patients who had chemo-refractory metastatic non-small-cell lung cancer. This specimen comes from a study of radiotherapy plus CTLA-4 blockade in lung cancer (dated by TCRdb to between 2018 and 2020). Study-level background: Objective responses were observed in 18% of enrolled patients, and disease control was achieved in 25% to 40%.

The CDR1 and CDR2 encoded by the germline V gene are LGHNT and FRNRAP. V and J are truncated by 1 base and 7 bases respectively, leaving an intervening sequence of 14 bases. Inclusive of the bounding cysteine and valine, the CDR3 is 14 residues long. Only the CDR3 region is kept as DNA, spanning 42 bases read in frame from base 1. Receptor amplification or capture employed the immunoSEQ multiplex PCR assay. The clones in this table, taken by TCRdb from immuneACCESS, are in-frame only. Not every clone is retained; where verified, under half of the shortfall comes from an unresolved V gene, and the cause of the rest is unknown. This sample has 75,000 or so clones in its table, and around 80% of those were observed once. 7% to 8.5% of the sample is in the top ten clones. Study-wide findings and limitations: The strongest predictors of response, as reported, were early dynamic changes in blood T cell clones along with a rise in serum interferon-beta after radiation. After treatment with radiotherapy and ipilimumab, TCR clones that originated in tumors expanded in peripheral blood.

The clonotype originates from a human donor with non-small cell lung cancer who had a complete response to radiotherapy plus ipilimumab. Specimen: peripheral blood, collected from a patient treated with radiotherapy plus ipilimumab. The chain is encoded by TRBV12-5 joined to TRBJ2-7; the D gene identity is not certain. The bases read TGTGCTAGTGGTTTGGGCACTCGAGAAATGGAGCAGTACGTC. This gives the protein CASGLGTREMEQYV.